The rows below give T cell receptor beta chains drawn from one sample of a study of control samples from healthy donors and cancer patients. TCRdb's table, derived via immunoSEQ multiplex PCR, lists solely in-frame clones and lacks some. The sample consists of 250,000 to 300,000 clones, around 80% of them appearing once. Sequenced: PBMCs. Source of these receptors: a woman aged 60 to 75 with lung cancer. Both conserved end residues are part of each CDR3. A D gene is named only where the DNA matches it firmly. Expanded clones are given a class, and other clones once, few, many or no size at all.

j_gene: TRBJ2-6
len: 17
d_gene: -
v_gene: TRBV5-4
abundance: -
CDR3nt: TGTGCCAGCAGCTTACCACTTTTGAGGAGTGGGGCCAACGTCCTGACTTTC
CDR3aa: CASSLPLLRSGANVLTF

j_gene: TRBJ2-3
len: 16
d_gene: -
v_gene: TRBV5-1
abundance: -
CDR3nt: TGCGCCAGCAGCTTGGAAGGCAGAGCAAGCACAGATACGCAGTATTTT
CDR3aa: CASSLEGRASTDTQYF

j_gene: TRBJ2-7
len: 14
d_gene: TRBD2
v_gene: TRBV18
abundance: -
CDR3nt: TGTGCCAGCTCTACGACTAGCGACGCGTACGAGCAGTACTTC
CDR3aa: CASSTTSDAYEQYF

j_gene: TRBJ1-2
len: 13
d_gene: -
v_gene: TRBV2
abundance: -
CDR3nt: TGTGCCAGCAGTGAGGCAGGAGTCTATGGCTACACCTTC
CDR3aa: CASSEAGVYGYTF

j_gene: TRBJ1-6
len: 12
d_gene: -
v_gene: TRBV19
abundance: few
CDR3nt: TGTGCCAGTACTAGGGGTAATTCACCCCTCCACTTT
CDR3aa: CASTRGNSPLHF

j_gene: TRBJ1-1
len: 15
d_gene: -
v_gene: TRBV28
abundance: -
CDR3nt: TGTGCCAGCAGTTTAGCTGGGGGCAGTGACGCTGAAGCTTTCTTT
CDR3aa: CASSLAGGSDAEAFF

j_gene: TRBJ1-2
len: 12
d_gene: -
v_gene: TRBV14
abundance: few
CDR3nt: TGTGCCAGCAGCCAAGATTTTTCCGGCTACACCTTC
CDR3aa: CASSQDFSGYTF

j_gene: TRBJ2-5
len: 13
d_gene: -
v_gene: TRBV11-3
abundance: -
CDR3nt: TGTGCCAGCAGCTTAGATCTTGAAGGGACCCAGTACTTC
CDR3aa: CASSLDLEGTQYF

j_gene: TRBJ1-6
len: 13
d_gene: -
v_gene: TRBV6-1
abundance: -
CDR3nt: TGTGCCAGCAGTGAACGACCGCGTTCGGGTCTCCACTTT
CDR3aa: CASSERPRSGLHF

j_gene: TRBJ1-4
len: 14
d_gene: TRBD1
v_gene: TRBV19
abundance: -
CDR3nt: TGTGCCAGTACCCCGACAGGGGGCAGTGAAAAACTGTTTTTT
CDR3aa: CASTPTGGSEKLFF

j_gene: TRBJ1-2
len: 15
d_gene: TRBD1
v_gene: TRBV12-5
abundance: -
CDR3nt: TGTGCTAGTGGTCCCGGGACAGGACGTAACTATGGCTACACCTTC
CDR3aa: CASGPGTGRNYGYTF

j_gene: TRBJ1-2
len: 12
d_gene: -
v_gene: TRBV28
abundance: -
CDR3nt: TGTGCCAGCAGTTTAGAGTTCGGGGGGATGGCCTTC
CDR3aa: CASSLEFGGMAF

j_gene: TRBJ1-1
len: 15
d_gene: TRBD1
v_gene: TRBV14
abundance: -
CDR3nt: TGTGCCAGCAGCCAAGTTTACAGGGGGCGAACTGAAGCTTTCTTT
CDR3aa: CASSQVYRGRTEAFF

j_gene: TRBJ2-2
len: 15
d_gene: -
v_gene: TRBV6-1
abundance: -
CDR3nt: TGTGCCAGCAGTGAAGCTGGGGAACTCCCCGGGGAGCTGTTTTTT
CDR3aa: CASSEAGELPGELFF

j_gene: TRBJ2-7
len: 14
d_gene: -
v_gene: TRBV6-1
abundance: few
CDR3nt: TGTGCCAGCAGTGACAGGGGTGGCACCTACGAGCAGTACTTC
CDR3aa: CASSDRGGTYEQYF

j_gene: TRBJ2-1
len: 15
d_gene: -
v_gene: TRBV5-1
abundance: once
CDR3nt: TGCGCCAGCAGCTTTAACGGGGGTGGAAACAATGAGCAGTTCTTC
CDR3aa: CASSFNGGGNNEQFF